These 29 T cell receptor beta chains share one sample of origin, sequenced in a study of human T cells and chemical hapten exposure. TCRdb fed the RACE reads into MiXCR, producing one record per CDR3 protein. Seen here are nearly 95,000 distinct CDR3 sequences, 11% observed once, and the top ten hold 2.2%. Time point meaning: patch test 2, 6 weeks after DPC sensitization. Described treatment: therapeutic diphenylcyclopropenone sensitization with weekly scalp DPC. Material: whole blood, obtained in connection with sensitization to the hapten diphenylcyclopropenone (DPC). The receptors were sampled from a man between 35 and 55 years old with alopecia areata. Some clones in this sample may be carry-over from other donors' samples.

The rearrangement links TRBV23-1 to TRBJ2-7, with D hard to call. TRBV23-1 is an ORF, and what it does is uncertain. Trimming left V 8 bases short and J 0 bases short, with 23 bases between. CDR3 length equals 17 residues. CDR3 nucleotide sequence: TGCGCCAGCGGTCGAACTGGCACCCTTTTTAACTCCTACGAGCAGTACGTC. Translating it yields CASGRTGTLFNSYEQYV.

This clonotype came up a few times. The chain joins TRBV7-9 to TRBJ2-1; 8 bases are a match to TRBD2. CDR1 and CDR2 (germline): SEHNR, FQNEAQ (reference sequence). J lost 5 bases, V lost 1 base, and 10 bases had no gene match. The CDR3 covers 17 residues. CDR3 residues: CASSLGSGIGINNEQFF. Written as DNA, the CDR3 is TGTGCCAGCAGCTTAGGTAGCGGGATCGGTATTAACAATGAGCAGTTCTTC.

This clonotype was found a few times. V usage is TRBV9 and J usage is TRBJ2-1, with 7 positions matching TRBD1. Germline CDR1 is SGDLS and CDR2 is YYNGEE. CDR3 length: 12 residues. Trimming removed 3 bases from V and 7 bases from J; junction bases left unmatched: 1. The CDR3 loop reads CASSATGNEQFF. As DNA, the CDR3 is TGTGCCAGCAGCGCGACAGGGAATGAGCAGTTCTTC. Based on the CDR3 plus reference TRBV9 and TRBJ2-1, the full variable domain is DSGVTQTPKHLITATGQRVTLRCSPRSGDLSVYWYQQSLDQGLQFLIQYYNGEERAKGNILERFSAQQFPDLHSELNLSSLELGDSALYFCASSATGNEQFFGPGTRLTVL.

This clonotype has more than one count but fewer than ten. The chain joins TRBV4-3 to TRBJ1-4; 9 bases agree with TRBD1. Germline CDR1 reads LGHNA; CDR2 reads YSLEER. The CDR3 is 14 amino acids. V lost 4 bases to trimming and J lost 8 bases; unmatched junction nucleotides: 5. The CDR3 loop reads CASSPTGTGEKLFF. In nucleotides, the CDR3 is TGCGCCAGCAGCCCAACCGGGACAGGGGAAAAACTGTTTTTT.

The sample holds many counts of this clonotype. The rearrangement uses TRBV9 and TRBJ2-3; the D call may be TRBD1 or TRBD2 (5 bases each). The CDR3 totals 14 residues. Germline CDR1 and CDR2: SGDLS and YYNGEE. V lost 2 bases to trimming and J lost 2 bases, with 9 bases between them. CDR3 protein: CASSVGTDTDTQYF. The CDR3 DNA is TGTGCCAGCAGCGTCGGGACGGACACAGATACGCAGTATTTT.

This clonotype was detected many times. The rearrangement joins TRBV20-1 to TRBJ1-2; D gene uncertain. This CDR3 region has 14 residues. V was trimmed by 0 bases and J by 5 bases, leaving 13 bases between them. The germline CDR1 and CDR2 sequences are DFQATT and SNEGSKA (reference sequence). DNA of the CDR3: TGCAGTGCTAGAGATGTCGACGGACCGTATGGCTACACCTTC. The encoded protein is CSARDVDGPYGYTF.

The chain couples TRBV29-1 to TRBJ2-7, with 10 positions matching TRBD2. The CDR3 spans 13 residues. Trimming removed 2 bases from V and 2 bases from J; junction bases left unmatched: 0. CDR1 and CDR2 from the germline V gene are SQVTM and ANQGSEA. The CDR3 DNA follows: TGCAGCGTTGAAACTAGCGGGGCCTACGAGCAGTACTTC. Translating it yields CSVETSGAYEQYF.

This clonotype occurred many times. J is TRBJ2-1 and V is TRBV5-1; 11 bases map to TRBD2. Germline values: CDR1 SGHRS, CDR2 YFSETQ. The V segment lost 2 bases and the J segment 8 bases; nucleotides outside the gene matches: 6. The CDR3 runs to 15 residues. The CDR3 loop reads CASSFQLAGVYEQFF. CDR3 sequence (DNA): TGCGCCAGCAGCTTCCAACTAGCGGGAGTATATGAGCAGTTCTTC.

J is TRBJ1-3 and V is TRBV7-8; D gene uncertain. Trimming stripped 7 bases from V and 0 bases from J, with 7 bases between. Germline V gene sequence: CDR1 SGHVS, CDR2 FQNEAQ. The CDR3 loop spans 13 amino acids. CDR3 nucleotide sequence: TGTGCCAGCAATTCCGTCTCTGGAAACACCATATATTTT. This encodes CASNSVSGNTIYF.

The chain carries TRBV7-2 and TRBJ2-3; D is unclear. The V end was cut by 3 bases, the J end by 6 bases, with 10 bases between. Germline values: CDR1 SGHTA, CDR2 FQGNSA. The CDR3 totals 13 residues. The CDR3 region is CASSFIPKDTQYF. As DNA, the CDR3 is TGTGCCAGCAGCTTCATCCCGAAGGATACGCAGTATTTT.

This clonotype was found many times. V gene TRBV2 combines with J gene TRBJ1-6; a possible D gene is TRBD1 (5 bases). The CDR3 has 16 residues. Trimming pared 5 bases from V and 6 bases from J, leaving 17 bases between. Germline V gene lookup returns CDR1 SNHLY and CDR2 FYNNEI. CDR3 coding DNA: TGTGCCAGCAGTACAAGGTCCGGGGCCCTTAATTCACCCCTCCACTTT. It encodes CASSTRSGALNSPLHF. Drawing the rest from reference TRBV2 and TRBJ1-6, the complete variable domain is EPEVTQTPSHQVTQMGQEVILRCVPISNHLYFYWYRQILGQKVEFLVSFYNNEISEKSEIFDDQFSVERPDGSNFTLKIRSTKLEDSAMYFCASSTRSGALNSPLHFGNGTRLTVT.

This clonotype has at least ten counts. The CDR3 here is CASGGEDASTEAFF. The CDR3 bases are TGTGCCAGCGGGGGAGAAGATGCCAGCACTGAAGCTTTCTTT. This sequence joins TRBV6-5 and TRBJ1-1; possibly TRBD1 for D (5 bases). With 8 bases removed from V and 4 bases from J, the gap between germline ends came to 17 bases. In germline, CDR1 is MNHEY, CDR2 SVGAGI. This CDR3 region has 14 residues.

V gene TRBV13 combines with J gene TRBJ1-3; D uncertain. Germline CDR1 and CDR2: PRHDT and FYEKMQ (reference sequence). The CDR3 spans 12 residues. V was clipped by 2 bases and J by 4 bases, with 3 bases between them. The CDR3 protein is CASSLSGNTIYF. Written as DNA, the CDR3 is TGTGCCAGCAGCTTATCAGGAAACACCATATATTTT.

This rearrangement joins TRBV10-3 to TRBJ1-1; D is unclear. V was pared by 8 bases and J by 5 bases, with 15 bases between. Germline V lookup: CDR1 ENHRY, CDR2 SYGVKD. The CDR3 totals 13 residues. The CDR3 here is CAIGDPTGTEAFF. As DNA, the CDR3 is TGTGCCATCGGAGACCCGACGGGGACTGAAGCTTTCTTT.

This clonotype was seen a handful of times. The chain is built from TRBV7-2 and TRBJ2-1, with TRBD1 identical over 9 bases. Germline assignment: CDR1 SGHTA and CDR2 FQGNSA. The CDR3 is 15 residues long. J lost 4 bases, V lost 5 bases, and 6 bases had no gene match. The CDR3 DNA sequence: TGTGCCAGCAGCCCCCGGGACAGGGTATACAATGAGCAGTTCTTC. Amino acid sequence: CASSPRDRVYNEQFF.

This rearrangement joins TRBV7-9 to TRBJ2-2; TRBD2 agrees at 7 bases. The CDR3 extends over 17 amino acids. Germline values: CDR1 SEHNR, CDR2 FQNEAQ (reference sequence). V shed 5 bases, J shed 3 bases, and the junction held 12 bases outside the gene matches. CDR3 DNA: TGTGCCAGCAGCAAACCCCGGGCGGGAGACGACACCGGGGAGCTGTTTTTT. This sequence encodes CASSKPRAGDDTGELFF.

V and J are TRBV28 and TRBJ1-1; possible D gene TRBD1, 5 bases. Deletions cut 5 bases from V and 5 bases from J, with 12 bases between. CDR3 size: 13 residues. CDR1 is MDHEN and CDR2 is SYDVKM in the germline V gene. This CDR3 is CASSGGVKTEAFF. DNA of the CDR3: TGTGCCAGCAGTGGGGGGGTAAAGACTGAAGCTTTCTTT.

This clonotype has more than one count but fewer than ten. The genes are TRBV10-3 and TRBJ2-1; D remains ambiguous. The V gene's germline CDR1 is ENHRY and CDR2 SYGVKD. The V end was cut by 6 bases, the J end by 1 base, with 13 bases between. This CDR3 comprises 15 residues. The DNA of the CDR3 is TGTGCCATCAGCGCTATAGAAGGGTCCTACAATGAGCAGTTCTTC. It yields the protein CAISAIEGSYNEQFF.

The chain combines TRBV11-2 with TRBJ2-1; D may be TRBD2 (5 bases). Germline lookup yields CDR1 SGHAT and CDR2 FQNNGV. This CDR3 is 19 amino acids long. V lost 5 bases to trimming and J lost 5 bases, with 28 bases between them. The CDR3 sequence is CASSILFIRGTQKDNEQFF. The CDR3 bases are TGTGCCAGCAGCATTTTGTTCATCCGGGGAACCCAAAAAGACAATGAGCAGTTCTTC.

The chain's CDR3 is CASSVVGWGDIDTQYF. CDR3 nucleotide sequence: TGTGCCAGCAGCGTAGTGGGTTGGGGGGACATAGATACGCAGTATTTT. The rearrangement joins TRBV9 to TRBJ2-3; D assignment may be TRBD1 or TRBD2 (6 bases each). V was shortened by 0 bases and J by 5 bases, with 16 bases between the two germline ends. The germline V gene encodes CDR1 SGDLS and CDR2 YYNGEE. The CDR3 loop spans 16 amino acids. The full variable domain, its missing parts supplied by reference TRBV9 and TRBJ2-3, is DSGVTQTPKHLITATGQRVTLRCSPRSGDLSVYWYQQSLDQGLQFLIQYYNGEERAKGNILERFSAQQFPDLHSELNLSSLELGDSALYFCASSVVGWGDIDTQYFGPGTRLTVL.

This chain connects TRBV28 to TRBJ2-3; 8 nucleotides align to TRBD2. The CDR3 spans 15 residues. Germline trimming cut 6 bases from V and 7 bases from J; bases unmatched to any gene: 12. Germline V gene data show CDR1 as MDHEN and CDR2 as SYDVKM. For the CDR3, the DNA is TGTGCCAGCAGCGCCGGGACTAGTTCTTCATATACGCAGTATTTT. It is translated as CASSAGTSSSYTQYF. Using reference TRBV28 and TRBJ2-3 for the parts outside the CDR3, the full variable domain is DVKVTQSSRYLVKRTGEKVFLECVQDMDHENMFWYRQDPGLGLRLIYFSYDVKMKEKGDIPEGYSVSREKKERFSLILESASTNQTSMYLCASSAGTSSSYTQYFGPGTRLTVL.

The chain joins TRBV6-6 to TRBJ1-3; D uncertain. The germline V gene has CDR1 MNHNY and CDR2 SVGAGI (reference sequence). The ends were cut back, 2 bases at V and 0 bases at J, with 8 bases in the middle. The CDR3 has 15 amino acids. In DNA, the CDR3 is TGTGCCAGCAGTTACGGCGCGGTCTCTGGAAACACCATATATTTT. Translating it yields CASSYGAVSGNTIYF.

The genes are TRBV4-1 and TRBJ1-4, with D hard to call. The germline gives CDR1 MGHRA, CDR2 YSYEKL. This CDR3 spans 14 amino acids. V lost 3 bases to trimming and J lost 8 bases, with 13 bases between them. CDR3 region: CASSQVGRWEKLFF. The CDR3 coding sequence is TGCGCCAGCAGCCAGGTCGGACGGTGGGAAAAACTGTTTTTT.

The V call is TRBV7-8, the J call TRBJ2-4, with a tentative D call TRBD1 (6 bases). CDR1 is SGHVS and CDR2 is FQNEAQ in the germline V gene. CDR3 length equals 15 residues. V lost 3 bases and J lost 2, with 11 bases in between. The CDR3 DNA sequence: TGTGCCAGCAGCTTGCCACAGGGTACCAAAAACATTCAGTACTTC. Residues: CASSLPQGTKNIQYF.

Comments on this clonotype: The junction departs from germline at one end; a sequencing error may be responsible. J is TRBJ2-6 and V is TRBV7-9; weak D call: TRBD1 (6 bases). The CDR3 consists of 17 residues. Germline assignment: CDR1 SEHNR and CDR2 FQNEAQ (reference sequence). CDR3 region: CASSTRGQLSVANVLTF. CDR3 nucleotides: TGTGCCAGCAGCACGCGAGGACAGTTGTCTGTGGCCAACGTCCTGACTTTC. The whole variable domain, remainder taken from reference TRBV7-9 and TRBJ2-6, is DTGVSQNPRHKITKRGQNVTFRCDPISEHNRLYWYRQTLGQGPEFLTYFQNEAQLEKSRLLSDRFSAERPKGSFSTLEIQRTEQGDSAMYLCASSTRGQLSVANVLTFGAGSRLTVL.

The gene calls are TRBV6-5 and TRBJ2-3; 7 bases fit TRBD2. The V and J ends lost 7 bases and 1 base, in that order; junction bases with no gene match: 14. The germline gives CDR1 MNHEY, CDR2 SVGAGI. CDR3 length: 17 residues. The CDR3 protein is CASTLQQAGAGTDTQYF. In DNA form, the CDR3 reads TGTGCCAGCACTCTCCAGCAGGCGGGAGCAGGCACAGATACGCAGTATTTT.

This clonotype was detected ten times or more. The genes are TRBV7-2 and TRBJ2-3; tentative D call: TRBD2 (6 bases). V gave up 1 base and J gave up 4 bases, with 12 bases separating them. The V gene's germline CDR1 is SGHTA and CDR2 FQGNSA. This CDR3 has 15 amino acids. DNA of the CDR3: TGTGCCAGCAGCTTAGAGTGGGACTTCTCAGATACGCAGTATTTT. Its protein product is CASSLEWDFSDTQYF.

This clonotype was seen only a few times. The CDR3 loop is CATSRDVGDTEAFF. The DNA for the CDR3 is TGTGCCACCAGCAGAGACGTCGGAGACACTGAAGCTTTCTTT. The chain uses TRBV15 and TRBJ1-1; D is unclear. V dropped 0 bases and J dropped 3 bases, with 8 bases sitting between them. CDR3 size: 14 residues. Germline V gene lookup returns CDR1 LNHNV and CDR2 YYDKDF (reference sequence).

V is TRBV6-6 and J is TRBJ2-7; 9 positions agree with TRBD2. The junction had 16 bases not matched to a gene; V was cut back by 7 bases and J by 3 bases. The CDR3 sequence is 17 residues long. The germline gives CDR1 MNHNY, CDR2 SVGAGI (reference sequence). CDR3 bases: TGTGCCAGCACCCTGACACCAAGCGGGAGGTATATCTACGAGCAGTACGTC. It specifies CASTLTPSGRYIYEQYV.